Below are 32 T cell receptor beta chains sequenced from a single sample in a study of a mutant IDH1 vaccine in newly diagnosed glioma. Profiling relied on immunoSEQ multiplex PCR, and the TCRdb table lists in-frame clones only, not all of them. The sample has tens of thousands of clones; approximately 85% are singletons. Antigens of these TCRs are unknown. Time point meaning: week 5, during vaccination. The investigators gave 300 ug of mutant IDH1 20-mer peptide in each vaccine dose, together with topical imiquimod. Source: PBMCs, taken from a glioma patient whose treatment included an IDH1 peptide vaccine. The receptor source for this set is a man in his forties with glioma.

V gene TRBV28 combines with J gene TRBJ2-7; 10 bases map to TRBD2. J gave up 3 bases and V 4 bases, and 9 bases lay outside the gene matches. CDR1 is MDHEN and CDR2 is SYDVKM in the germline V gene. The CDR3 sequence is 16 residues long. Here the CDR3 DNA reads TGTGCCAGCAGTTCCCTTTTTAGCGGGAGGCGCTACGAGCAGTACTTC. The encoded protein is CASSSLFSGRRYEQYF.

This clone was detected once. The chain employs TRBV7-9 and TRBJ2-1; perhaps TRBD2 as D (6 bases). The germline CDR1 and CDR2 sequences are SEHNR and FQNEAQ (reference sequence). Trimming took off 0 bases at V and 8 bases at J, with 14 bases between the two ends. The CDR3 is 15 residues long. CDR3 sequence: CASSLAPGLVDEQFF. The DNA of the CDR3 is TGTGCCAGCAGCTTAGCTCCGGGACTCGTCGATGAGCAGTTCTTC.

The chain joins TRBV28 to TRBJ2-3, with D perhaps TRBD1 (6 bases). V was trimmed by 5 bases and J by 5 bases, leaving 14 bases between them. CDR1 is MDHEN and CDR2 is SYDVKM in the germline V gene. This CDR3 contains 14 residues. The CDR3 coding sequence is TGTGCCAGCAGTCTCACAGGGTCCGGAGATACGCAGTATTTT. Amino acids: CASSLTGSGDTQYF.

The gene calls are TRBV10-2 and TRBJ2-7; 10 bases match TRBD2. The CDR3 has 15 amino acids. Germline V gene lookup returns CDR1 WSHSY and CDR2 SAAADI. Losses at the gene ends were 3 bases for V and 2 bases for J; bases not matched to a gene: 4. The CDR3 nucleotides read TGCGCCAGCAGTGAAGGGCTAGCGGGAGCCTACGAGCAGTACTTC. The encoded protein is CASSEGLAGAYEQYF.

The rearrangement joins TRBV5-1 to TRBJ2-2, with D perhaps given as TRBD1 or TRBD2 (5 bases each). This CDR3 contains 16 residues. From germline, CDR1 is SGHRS and CDR2 YFSETQ. V gave up 4 bases and J gave up 1 base, with 14 bases separating them. CDR3 nucleotide sequence: TGCGCCAGCAGCGGGACCCCAGGGTTGAACACCGGGGAGCTGTTTTTT. Translated: CASSGTPGLNTGELFF.

This chain joins TRBV19 and TRBJ2-3, with 7 positions matching TRBD2. This CDR3 is built from 15 residues. From germline, CDR1 is LNHDA and CDR2 SQIVND (reference sequence). J lost 4 bases, V lost 5 bases, and 9 bases had no gene match. The CDR3 sequence is CASSDGLDLADTQYF. CDR3 nucleotide sequence: TGTGCCAGTAGTGACGGACTAGACCTTGCAGATACGCAGTATTTT.

The chain employs TRBV5-1 and TRBJ1-1, with D maybe TRBD1 (5 bases). Germline CDR1 and CDR2: SGHRS and YFSETQ. This CDR3 contains 14 residues. Trimming took off 3 bases at V and 0 bases at J, with 9 bases between the two ends. The CDR3 DNA reads TGCGCCAGCAGCTGGGGACGGATGAACACTGAAGCTTTCTTT. Its protein product is CASSWGRMNTEAFF. Together with reference TRBV5-1 and TRBJ1-1, the CDR3 gives the full variable domain: KAGVTQTPRYLIKTRGQQVTLSCSPISGHRSVSWYQQTPGQGLQFLFEYFSETQRNKGNFPGRFSGRQFSNSRSEMNVSTLELGDSALYLCASSWGRMNTEAFFGQGTRLTVV.

This clone showed up just once. V is TRBV19 and J is TRBJ1-4; TRBD1 might be the D (5 bases). The CDR3 has 13 residues. The germline V gene encodes CDR1 LNHDA and CDR2 SQIVND (reference sequence). The V and J ends lost 10 bases and 0 bases respectively, with 9 bases between them. In DNA form, the CDR3 reads TGTGCCACCACGACAGCAACTAATGAAAAACTGTTTTTT. Its translation is CATTTATNEKLFF.

V usage is TRBV5-1 and J usage is TRBJ2-7; D remains unclear. Germline-derived CDR1 and CDR2 are SGHRS and YFSETQ. Trimming pared 3 bases from V and 5 bases from J, leaving 12 bases between. CDR3 size: 13 residues. CDR3 amino acids: CASSWQIWDEQYF. The CDR3 DNA follows: TGCGCCAGCAGCTGGCAGATCTGGGACGAGCAGTACTTC.

The chain combines TRBV6-6 with TRBJ1-4; tentatively, D is TRBD1 (6 bases). V was shortened by 6 bases and J by 3 bases, with 11 bases between the two germline ends. This CDR3 is 14 amino acids long. CDR1 MNHNY and CDR2 SVGAGI come from the germline V gene (reference sequence). CDR3 in amino acids: CASRQQGSNEKLFF. The CDR3 region has the DNA TGTGCCAGCAGACAACAGGGTTCTAATGAAAAACTGTTTTTT.

This clone was detected only a few times. The chain is built from TRBV5-4 and TRBJ2-1, with TRBD2 identical over 9 bases. V lost 1 base and J lost 2; bases outside the gene matches: 7. CDR1 and CDR2 (germline): SGHNT, YYREEE (reference sequence). This CDR3 comprises 17 residues. CDR3 nucleotides: TGTGCCAGCAGCTTGAGGGCTAGCGGGAAACCCTACAATGAGCAGTTCTTC. Amino acid sequence: CASSLRASGKPYNEQFF.

This clone was observed once. The chain links TRBV7-2 to TRBJ1-3, with TRBD1 identical over 7 bases. CDR3 length: 14 amino acids. J was trimmed by 4 bases and V by 5 bases; bases with no gene match: 5. Looked up from germline, CDR1 is SGHTA and CDR2 is FQGNSA. Here the CDR3 reads CASSAGTAGNTIYF. In DNA, the CDR3 is TGTGCCAGCAGCGCTGGGACAGCGGGAAACACCATATATTTT.

V is TRBV4-2 and J is TRBJ2-4, with TRBD2 matching over 12 bases. The CDR3 sequence is 15 residues long. V lost 4 bases, J lost 4 bases, and 2 bases stayed unmatched. Germline CDR1 is LGHNA and CDR2 is YNFKEQ. Here the CDR3 reads CASSPGTSGKNIQYF. In nucleotides, the CDR3 is TGTGCCAGCAGCCCCGGGACTAGCGGGAAAAACATTCAGTACTTC.

This clone was found a few times. The chain is built from TRBV7-9 and TRBJ2-5, with a weak D call TRBD2 (5 bases). CDR1 is SEHNR and CDR2 is FQNEAQ in the germline V gene (reference sequence). V was cut by 6 bases and J by 3 bases, with 8 bases left in between. This CDR3 region has 12 residues. The CDR3 bases are TGTGCCAGCAGGGAGGTTGAAGAGACCCAGTACTTC. Translation: CASREVEETQYF. The full variable domain, its missing parts supplied by reference TRBV7-9 and TRBJ2-5, is DTGVSQNPRHKITKRGQNVTFRCDPISEHNRLYWYRQTLGQGPEFLTYFQNEAQLEKSRLLSDRFSAERPKGSFSTLEIQRTEQGDSAMYLCASREVEETQYFGPGTRLLVL.

The chain employs TRBV7-9 and TRBJ2-3; D unclear. V was pared by 8 bases and J by 4 bases, with 13 bases between. Germline CDR1 is SEHNR and CDR2 is FQNEAQ (reference sequence). CDR3 length: 13 amino acids. In DNA, the CDR3 is TGTGCCAGCGCCTGGAGTCCGCCAGATACGCAGTATTTT. Encoded protein: CASAWSPPDTQYF.

The chain links TRBV5-6 to TRBJ2-3, with 7 bases that match TRBD1. The CDR3 is made up of 16 amino acids. Trimming at V came to 5 bases and at J to 3 bases, leaving 12 bases not matched to a gene. Germline V gene sequence: CDR1 SGHDT, CDR2 YYEEEE. CDR3 DNA sequence: TGTGCCAGCAGTCGGCCAGGGGGAAGGGGGACAGATACGCAGTATTTT. This codes for CASSRPGGRGTDTQYF.

This clone was counted once. The chain combines TRBV4-3 with TRBJ2-6; D unclear. The germline gives CDR1 LGHNA, CDR2 YSLEER. Trimming removed 3 bases at V and 0 bases at J, with 6 bases between. CDR3 length equals 15 residues. The DNA for the CDR3 is TGCGCCAGCAGCCATGAGCGCTCTGGGGCCAACGTCCTGACTTTC. This gives the protein CASSHERSGANVLTF.

V usage is TRBV6-1 and J usage is TRBJ2-6; no reliable D call. Trimming removed 2 bases at V and 0 bases at J, with 5 bases between. The CDR3 spans 15 residues. CDR1 is MNHNS and CDR2 is SASEGT in the germline V gene. The CDR3 DNA is TGTGCCAGCAGTGAACAACACTCTGGGGCCAACGTCCTGACTTTC. It translates to CASSEQHSGANVLTF.

The chain carries TRBV4-3 and TRBJ1-3; D not resolved. Germline V lookup: CDR1 LGHNA, CDR2 YSLEER. Trimming pared 4 bases from V and 0 bases from J, leaving 10 bases between. This CDR3 has 15 residues. DNA of the CDR3: TGCGCCAGCAGCCTCACACGGGCCTCTGGAAACACCATATATTTT. Its translation: CASSLTRASGNTIYF.

This clone was seen more than once but under ten times. The chain combines TRBV27 with TRBJ2-7; 8 nucleotides line up with TRBD2. Germline V gives CDR1 MNHEY, CDR2 SMNVEV (reference sequence). This CDR3 contains 13 residues. Trimming at V came to 3 bases and at J to 4 bases, leaving 2 bases not matched to a gene. The CDR3 DNA reads TGTGCCAGCAGTTTTCGGGAGGGGTACGAGCAGTACTTC. Its protein product is CASSFREGYEQYF.

The rearrangement links TRBV6-5 to TRBJ1-5; no definite D call. V lost 6 bases and J 0 bases, leaving 6 bases between the germline ends. The CDR3 runs to 13 residues. Germline V lookup: CDR1 MNHEY, CDR2 SVGAGI. This CDR3 reads CASRRGSNQPQHF. The CDR3 DNA reads TGTGCCAGCAGACGGGGTAGCAATCAGCCCCAGCATTTT.

Written as DNA, the CDR3 is TGTGCCAGTAGAGTAGCGGGAGGGTCCGAGACCCAGTACTTC. Protein: CASRVAGGSETQYF. The rearrangement links TRBV19 to TRBJ2-5; TRBD2 agrees at 11 bases. V lost 6 bases to trimming and J lost 5 bases; unmatched junction nucleotides: 5. The CDR3 contains 14 residues. Germline CDR1 reads LNHDA; CDR2 reads SQIVND (reference sequence).

This chain connects TRBV25-1 to TRBJ2-2, with 9 bases matching TRBD1. This CDR3 is 15 amino acids long. V was pared by 3 bases and J by 6 bases, with 5 bases of the junction left unmatched. Germline CDR1 reads MGHDK; CDR2 reads SYGVNS. The CDR3 DNA sequence: TGTGCCAGCAGTGATAGGGACAGGGAGTCCGGGGAGCTGTTTTTT. Translation: CASSDRDRESGELFF.

This clone was seen more than once but under ten times. The chain uses TRBV5-4 and TRBJ2-5, with 8 bases lining up with TRBD1. The CDR3 contains 15 residues. The germline V gene encodes CDR1 SGHNT and CDR2 YYREEE (reference sequence). V shed 0 bases and J 4 bases; nucleotides not matched to a gene: 5. Written as DNA, the CDR3 is TGTGCCAGCAGCTTGGGACAGGGGAGGCTAGAGACCCAGTACTTC. Encoded protein: CASSLGQGRLETQYF.

The rearrangement links TRBV10-3 to TRBJ2-6, with TRBD1 matching over 9 bases. Germline assignment: CDR1 ENHRY and CDR2 SYGVKD. The J segment lost 1 base and the V segment lost 6 bases, leaving 7 bases of the junction unmatched. The CDR3 is 17 amino acids. The CDR3 protein is CAIRRDREGSGANVLTF. The CDR3 DNA reads TGTGCCATCAGGAGGGACAGGGAGGGTTCTGGGGCCAACGTCCTGACTTTC.

The genes are TRBV19 and TRBJ2-1; 8 bases map to TRBD2. Germline CDR1 reads LNHDA; CDR2 reads SQIVND (reference sequence). Germline trimming cut 7 bases from V and 2 bases from J; bases unmatched to any gene: 7. There are 15 residues in the CDR3. This CDR3 reads CASKGRGLAYNEQFF. CDR3 nucleotide sequence: TGTGCCAGTAAGGGGAGGGGACTAGCCTACAATGAGCAGTTCTTC.

The rearrangement uses TRBV21-1 and TRBJ2-2. TRBV21-1 is a pseudogene. The CDR3 is 9 residues long. The CDR3 sequence: CASSMNLFF. CDR3 DNA: TGTGCCAGCAGCATGAATCTGTTTTTT.

The rearrangement joins TRBV7-2 to TRBJ2-7; TRBD2 matches 10 bases. Trimming removed 5 bases from V and 3 bases from J; junction bases left unmatched: 10. Germline CDR1 SGHTA, CDR2 FQGNSA. The CDR3 totals 16 residues. As DNA, the CDR3 is TGTGCCAGCAGCCCAACTGGACTAGCGGTATTCTACGAGCAGTACTTC. It encodes CASSPTGLAVFYEQYF.

The rearrangement uses TRBV6-1 and TRBJ2-7, with D hard to call. The CDR3 is 14 residues long. Per germline, CDR1 MNHNS and CDR2 SASEGT. The ends were cut back, 4 bases at V and 3 bases at J, with 13 bases in the middle. The CDR3 bases are TGTGCCAGCAGTGCACAGCGCTCGGGCTACGAGCAGTACTTC. It encodes CASSAQRSGYEQYF.

The rearrangement links TRBV5-6 to TRBJ2-5; D remains unclear. With 2 bases removed from V and 2 bases from J, the gap between germline ends came to 16 bases. CDR3 length: 16 amino acids. Germline V gives CDR1 SGHDT, CDR2 YYEEEE. CDR3 in DNA: TGTGCCAGCAGCTTTTGGCTCTCCCTACGACAAGAGACCCAGTACTTC. Protein: CASSFWLSLRQETQYF.

The chain employs TRBV7-3 and TRBJ2-5, with no clear D. The V and J ends lost 5 bases and 5 bases respectively, with 9 bases between them. Germline loops: CDR1 SGHTA, CDR2 FQGTGA. The CDR3 covers 12 residues. CDR3 DNA: TGTGCCAGCAGCCGGATCGGGGAGACCCAGTACTTC. This gives the protein CASSRIGETQYF.

This chain uses TRBV5-1 with TRBJ2-2; TRBD2 matches at 10 bases. Germline values: CDR1 SGHRS, CDR2 YFSETQ. The CDR3 is made up of 16 amino acids. Trimming removed 2 bases from V and 0 bases from J; junction bases left unmatched: 1. CDR3 bases: TGCGCCAGCAGCTTTACTAGCGGGGCGAACACCGGGGAGCTGTTTTTT. It translates to CASSFTSGANTGELFF.